This TCR beta chain comes out of a study of T cell repertoires in cytomegalovirus infection. Study-wide context: TCR beta signatures that were public indicated CMV infection and matching HLA type. Findings of the study overall: The ex vivo response showed dominance by HLA-C-restricted CMV-specific TCR beta clonotypes. Cumulative public TCR beta family frequency identified carriers of CMV plus the relevant HLA.

Using its own MiXCR run on the reads, TCRdb lists one record per CDR3 protein. The sample holds some 77,000 distinct CDR3 sequences; around 3.4% are singletons and the top ten take under 5.5%. The CDR3 extends over 12 amino acids. The V gene's germline CDR1 is SNHLY and CDR2 FYNNEI. The V and J ends lost 4 bases and 1 base respectively, with 4 bases between them. This clonotype has ten or more counts. No antigen is known for it. Sequencing was done on a sample of PBMCs. The sequence was collected from a human donor in good health (CMV status not recorded). Some clones in this sample may be carry-over from other donors' samples. This chain links TRBV2 with TRBJ1-1; D unclear. CDR3 nucleotides: TGTGCCAGCAGTGCAGGGAACACTGAAGCTTTCTTT. Amino acid sequence: CASSAGNTEAFF. Combining the CDR3 with reference TRBV2 and TRBJ1-1 gives the whole variable domain EPEVTQTPSHQVTQMGQEVILRCVPISNHLYFYWYRQILGQKVEFLVSFYNNEISEKSEIFDDQFSVERPDGSNFTLKIRSTKLEDSAMYFCASSAGNTEAFFGQGTRLTVV.